One and the same sample provided the 29 T cell receptor beta chains below, sequenced in a study of T-cell memory formation after mild COVID-19. TCRdb itself ran the 5' RACE reads through MiXCR, one entry per CDR3 protein. The sample lists about 170,000 distinct CDR3 sequences; over 10% were seen once. Sequenced sample: PBMCs or a T cell subset sorted from them (not recorded which). These receptors all stem from a man aged 18 to 29 who had mild COVID-19 (a few samples of this study predate the infection). Cell type and time point are not known.

The sample holds many counts of this clonotype. The chain recombines TRBV7-2 with TRBJ2-5; no reliable D call. Germline CDR1 SGHTA, CDR2 FQGNSA. The V and J ends lost 5 bases and 5 bases respectively, with 6 bases between them. The CDR3 spans 11 residues. The CDR3 spells CASSPWETQYF. In DNA form, the CDR3 reads TGTGCCAGCAGCCCCTGGGAGACCCAGTACTTC.

This clonotype was observed at least ten times. The chain is built from TRBV7-3 and TRBJ2-2, with 8 bases aligning to TRBD2. The CDR3 runs 15 residues. Trimming removed 5 bases from V and 5 bases from J; junction bases left unmatched: 7. CDR1 is SGHTA, CDR2 FQGTGA, per germline. The CDR3 DNA sequence: TGTGCCAGCAGCAGCGCGGGGGGTAGGACCGGGGAGCTGTTTTTT. Encoded protein: CASSSAGGRTGELFF.

The chain carries TRBV7-6 and TRBJ1-3; unclear D gene. V was trimmed by 5 bases and J by 0 bases, leaving 8 bases between them. Germline V CDR1 and CDR2: SGHVS, FNYEAQ. This CDR3 spans 14 amino acids. CDR3 loop: CASSPRPSGNTIYF. CDR3 bases: TGTGCCAGCAGCCCGCGCCCCTCTGGAAACACCATATATTTT.

The J gene is TRBJ2-5, the V gene TRBV10-2; TRBD2 aligns across 7 bases. The CDR3 has 13 residues. Trimming removed 6 bases from V and 4 bases from J; junction bases left unmatched: 5. From germline, CDR1 is WSHSY and CDR2 SAAADI. The CDR3 DNA follows: TGCGCCAGCAGACGCGGGGGAGGAGAGACCCAGTACTTC. This encodes CASRRGGGETQYF.

The chain is built from TRBV7-9 and TRBJ2-1, with D hard to call. V lost 5 bases, J lost 3 bases, and 11 bases lay in between. There are 14 residues in the CDR3. Germline CDR1 is SEHNR and CDR2 is FQNEAQ (reference sequence). The CDR3 loop is CASSLLSHYNEQFF. The CDR3 DNA sequence: TGTGCCAGCAGCCTCCTGTCCCACTACAATGAGCAGTTCTTC.

This clonotype has more than one count but fewer than ten. V is TRBV6-5 and J is TRBJ1-3; possibly TRBD1 for D (5 bases). V shed 2 bases and J shed 0 bases, with 14 bases lying between them. The CDR3 contains 17 residues. Germline V gives CDR1 MNHEY, CDR2 SVGAGI. In DNA form, the CDR3 reads TGTGCCAGCAGTTACGACGTGCGGGGCCTCTCTGGAAACACCATATATTTT. It codes for CASSYDVRGLSGNTIYF.

The V gene is TRBV7-2, the J gene TRBJ2-1; no clear D gene. Germline CDR1 is SGHTA and CDR2 is FQGNSA. V was cut by 5 bases and J by 6 bases, with 11 bases left in between. The CDR3 has 13 residues. The CDR3 protein is CASSREVGNEQFF. CDR3 coding DNA: TGTGCCAGCAGCCGAGAAGTGGGCAATGAGCAGTTCTTC.

This clonotype was observed a handful of times. The CDR3 nucleotides are TGTGCCAGCCCGGGACGGATGTCTAACTATGGCTACACCTTC. Translation: CASPGRMSNYGYTF. The V call is TRBV2, the J call TRBJ1-2; D might be TRBD1 (5 bases). The V end lost 8 bases, the J end lost 0 bases, and 13 bases lay between the germline ends. Germline V lookup: CDR1 SNHLY, CDR2 FYNNEI. This CDR3 comprises 14 residues.

This clonotype was detected a few times. The chain combines TRBV9 with TRBJ1-2, with 9 bases lining up with TRBD1. Losses at the gene ends were 0 bases for V and 3 bases for J; bases not matched to a gene: 6. From germline, CDR1 is SGDLS and CDR2 YYNGEE. This CDR3 comprises 16 residues. In DNA form, the CDR3 reads TGTGCCAGCAGCGTAGCCGGGACAGGGAAGGACTATGGCTACACCTTC. It codes for CASSVAGTGKDYGYTF.

The chain recombines TRBV4-1 with TRBJ1-5; D gene ambiguous. The CDR3 spans 16 residues. V lost 4 bases to trimming and J lost 0 bases, with 13 bases between them. CDR1 and CDR2 (germline): MGHRA, YSYEKL. The CDR3 DNA reads TGCGCCAGCAGCCGCGGGTTCACGGTTAGCAATCAGCCCCAGCATTTT. Translating gives CASSRGFTVSNQPQHF.

This chain connects TRBV6-2 or TRBV6-3 to TRBJ1-2; D gene unclear. In germline, CDR1 is MNHEY, CDR2 SVGEGT. The CDR3 loop spans 14 amino acids. The V gene lost 8 bases and the J gene lost 4 bases, with 17 bases spanning the gap. CDR3 sequence: CASGRAADSYGYTF. CDR3 DNA sequence: TGTGCCAGCGGGCGGGCAGCAGATAGCTATGGCTACACCTTC.

The chain links TRBV7-3 to TRBJ2-2, with TRBD1 identical over 10 bases. CDR1 is SGHTA, CDR2 FQGTGA, per germline. The V and J ends lost 2 bases and 3 bases, in that order; junction bases with no gene match: 0. The CDR3 loop spans 15 amino acids. CDR3 sequence (DNA): TGTGCCAGCAGCTTAGGGACAGGGGACACCGGGGAGCTGTTTTTT. Amino acids: CASSLGTGDTGELFF.

This clonotype was seen repeatedly, ten times or more. V is TRBV12-3 or TRBV12-4 and J is TRBJ2-7; TRBD2 might be the D (6 bases). Trimming removed 0 bases at V and 3 bases at J, with 12 bases between. The CDR3 is made up of 15 amino acids. CDR3 nucleotides: TGTGCCAGCAGTTTAGCGGGGGGACCCCACTACGAGCAGTACTTC. It translates to CASSLAGGPHYEQYF.

This clonotype has a handful of counts. The chain employs TRBV15 and TRBJ2-3, with TRBD1 matching over 11 bases. V trimming: 0 bases; J trimming: 4 bases; junction bases outside the gene matches: 12. CDR1 is LNHNV and CDR2 is YYDKDF in the germline V gene (reference sequence). The CDR3 extends over 19 amino acids. For the CDR3, the DNA is TGTGCCACCAGCAGAGATTGGCCACGGGACAGGGGGGGCTCAGATACGCAGTATTTT. Translated, it gives CATSRDWPRDRGGSDTQYF.

V usage is TRBV29-1 and J usage is TRBJ2-7; D not resolved. This CDR3 region has 13 residues. V was cut by 2 bases and J by 3 bases, with 11 bases left in between. Germline CDR1 SQVTM, CDR2 ANQGSEA. The CDR3 nucleotides are TGCAGCGTTGAACGTGGGATGGGCTACGAGCAGTACTTC. Amino acid sequence: CSVERGMGYEQYF.

V and J are TRBV7-2 and TRBJ1-2; D is possibly TRBD1 (6 bases). V was pared by 1 base and J by 2 bases, with 11 bases between. The CDR3 extends over 15 amino acids. The germline CDR1 and CDR2 sequences are SGHTA and FQGNSA. CDR3 sequence: CASSLGQGTNYGYTF. CDR3 sequence (DNA): TGTGCCAGCAGCTTAGGTCAGGGGACAAACTATGGCTACACCTTC.

This clonotype turned up a few times. The chain has TRBV29-1 and TRBJ2-5, with D hard to call. V was pared by 4 bases and J by 2 bases, with 11 bases between. The CDR3 runs to 13 residues. Germline V gene data show CDR1 as SQVTM and CDR2 as ANQGSEA. The CDR3 nucleotides are TGCAGCGTTGCCCCGACATCGCAAGAGACCCAGTACTTC. Translation: CSVAPTSQETQYF.

This clonotype occurred a few times. The chain employs TRBV18 and TRBJ1-5; maybe TRBD1 (6 bases). The CDR3 has 14 amino acids. Trimming took off 3 bases at V and 3 bases at J, with 9 bases between the two ends. The germline CDR1 and CDR2 sequences are KGHSH and LQKENI. The CDR3 spells CASSPDRVNQPQHF. CDR3 in DNA: TGTGCCAGCTCACCGGACAGAGTCAATCAGCCCCAGCATTTT.

The chain combines TRBV6-5 with TRBJ1-6; no definite D call. Trimming shortened V by 0 bases and J by 10 bases, and 13 bases separated the two germline ends. The CDR3 is 15 residues long. The germline gives CDR1 MNHEY, CDR2 SVGAGI. The chain's CDR3 is CASSYSPLGDSPLHF. The CDR3 bases are TGTGCCAGCAGTTACTCCCCTCTGGGCGACTCACCCCTCCACTTT.

This clonotype was observed a single time. This chain links TRBV5-1 with TRBJ2-1, with D possibly TRBD1 on 5 matching bases. CDR3 size: 15 residues. Trimming took 0 bases from V and 0 from J, leaving 7 bases between them. The V gene's germline CDR1 is SGHRS and CDR2 YFSETQ. The CDR3 DNA is TGCGCCAGCAGCTTGGCACAGGCCTCCTACAATGAGCAGTTCTTC. Translated: CASSLAQASYNEQFF.

The V and J genes are TRBV4-1 and TRBJ2-5; D perhaps matches TRBD2 (7 bases). Germline CDR1 MGHRA, CDR2 YSYEKL. This CDR3 comprises 15 residues. Trimming left V 1 base short and J 7 bases short, with 16 bases between. The CDR3 here is CASSQVAIRGGTQYF. The CDR3 nucleotides read TGCGCCAGCAGCCAAGTCGCAATTAGGGGGGGGACCCAGTACTTC.

The rearrangement joins TRBV18 to TRBJ1-1, with D perhaps matching TRBD1 (5 bases). From germline, CDR1 is KGHSH and CDR2 LQKENI. V was trimmed by 3 bases and J by 1 base, leaving 12 bases between them. The CDR3 length is 15 residues. The CDR3 reads CASSPGRQTNTEAFF. CDR3 DNA sequence: TGTGCCAGCTCACCGGGGAGACAGACGAACACTGAAGCTTTCTTT.

The chain has TRBV7-9 and TRBJ2-7; D may be TRBD1 (6 bases). The CDR3 covers 15 residues. Trimming removed 3 bases at V and 1 base at J, with 13 bases between. Germline values: CDR1 SEHNR, CDR2 FQNEAQ (reference sequence). DNA for the CDR3: TGTGCCAGCAGCTTTGGGGGCGAGGGTTCCTACGAGCAGTACTTC. Its translation: CASSFGGEGSYEQYF.

This CDR3 is CASSQAPGAGSYEQYF. DNA for the CDR3: TGTGCCAGCAGCCAAGCACCCGGGGCCGGGAGCTACGAGCAGTACTTC. The V call is TRBV4-2, the J call TRBJ2-7, with D maybe TRBD2 (6 bases). Trimming pared 1 base from V and 3 bases from J, leaving 16 bases between. The length of the CDR3 is 16 residues. The germline CDR1 and CDR2 sequences are LGHNA and YNFKEQ.

In this sample, this clonotype turned up many times. The chain joins TRBV6-2 or TRBV6-3 to TRBJ2-1; 12 nucleotides line up with TRBD2. Germline V gives CDR1 MNHEY, CDR2 SVGEGT. V gave up 10 bases and J gave up 0 bases; unmatched junction bases: 4. This CDR3 region has 15 residues. The CDR3 bases are TGTGCCAAGACTAGCGGGGGTATCTCCTACAATGAGCAGTTCTTC. It specifies CAKTSGGISYNEQFF.

This clonotype has a handful of counts. This sequence joins TRBV6-4 and TRBJ2-1; 7 bases are shared with TRBD1. This CDR3 region has 14 residues. Germline CDR1 MRHNA, CDR2 SNTAGT. V lost 4 bases to trimming and J lost 6 bases; unmatched junction nucleotides: 6. Here the CDR3 DNA reads TGTGCCAGCAGTGTAGGCCAGGGGGTCAATGAGCAGTTCTTC. The encoded protein is CASSVGQGVNEQFF.

The gene calls are TRBV4-3 and TRBJ1-5; D is perhaps TRBD1 (5 bases). V lost 0 bases to trimming and J lost 7 bases, with 10 bases between them. Germline CDR1 LGHNA, CDR2 YSLEER. The CDR3 consists of 14 residues. The CDR3 is CASSQEGRGQPQHF. The DNA of the CDR3 is TGCGCCAGCAGCCAAGAGGGGCGCGGGCAGCCCCAGCATTTT.

This clonotype was found a few times. The gene calls are TRBV20-1 and TRBJ1-2; maybe TRBD1 (6 bases). CDR1 is DFQATT, CDR2 SNEGSKA, per germline (reference sequence). With 4 bases removed from V and 8 bases from J, the gap between germline ends came to 23 bases. CDR3 length: 15 residues. As DNA, the CDR3 is TGCAGTGCTATCCCGGGACACGTCTTTTCGGGAGGCTACACCTTC. Protein: CSAIPGHVFSGGYTF.

V usage is TRBV4-1 and J usage is TRBJ2-3, with D possibly TRBD1 on 5 matching bases. This CDR3 comprises 15 residues. Between the trimmed V and J ends, which lost 7 bases and 4 bases, there was a span of 18 bases. Germline V gene sequence: CDR1 MGHRA, CDR2 YSYEKL. The CDR3 reads CASTRGQGTADTQYF. The CDR3 DNA sequence: TGCGCCAGCACCCGAGGCCAGGGTACAGCAGATACGCAGTATTTT.